These 3 T cell receptor beta chains originate from one sample sequenced in a study of blood T cell repertoires in COVID-19. TCRdb's copy holds only in-frame clones and misses some; the assay was immunoSEQ multiplex PCR. The sample records under 150,000 clones, roughly 81% being singletons. Material for sequencing was peripheral blood. The receptors derive from a man aged 35 to 55 with acute or convalescent COVID-19.

The CDR3 DNA follows: TGCAGTGCTAGTAACGCAGGAACAGATACGCAGTATTTT. Encoded protein: CSASNAGTDTQYF. This rearrangement joins TRBV20-1 to TRBJ2-3; D gene ambiguous. The CDR3 is 13 residues long. CDR1 is DFQATT, CDR2 SNEGSKA, per germline (reference sequence). V shed 3 bases and J shed 3 bases, with 10 bases lying between them.

This rearrangement joins TRBV24-1 to TRBJ2-1; TRBD1 aligns across 12 bases. Germline CDR1 reads KGHDR; CDR2 reads SFDVKD. Trimming cost V 3 bases and J 7 bases; bases outside gene matches: 12. This CDR3 is built from 18 residues. In DNA form, the CDR3 reads TGTGCCACCAGTGATGGGAAACCGGGACAGGGGGCTTTTAATGAGCAGTTCTTC. It encodes CATSDGKPGQGAFNEQFF.

The V gene is TRBV2, the J gene TRBJ1-1; maybe TRBD1 (6 bases). Germline assignment: CDR1 SNHLY and CDR2 FYNNEI. Deletions cut 4 bases from V and 1 base from J, with 16 bases between. CDR3 length: 16 residues. The CDR3 region is CASSVLRTEQNTEAFF. CDR3 DNA: TGTGCCAGCAGTGTGTTAAGGACAGAACAGAACACTGAAGCTTTCTTT.